These 10 T cell receptor beta chains share one sample of origin, sequenced in a study of blood T cell repertoires in COVID-19. The assay was immunoSEQ multiplex PCR, and TCRdb's table has in-frame clones only and misses some. The sample lists more than 250,000 clones; approximately 86% were seen once. The source material was peripheral blood. The receptors derive from a young woman who had recovered from COVID-19.

The chain couples TRBV9 to TRBJ2-2; no firm D call. Germline V CDR1 and CDR2: SGDLS, YYNGEE. V dropped 0 bases and J dropped 1 base, with 4 bases sitting between them. CDR3 length: 14 residues. CDR3 amino acids: CASSVVLNTGELFF. DNA for the CDR3: TGTGCCAGCAGCGTAGTTCTGAACACCGGGGAGCTGTTTTTT.

The chain carries TRBV10-3 and TRBJ2-7; TRBD1 is a possible D gene (5 bases). CDR1 is ENHRY and CDR2 is SYGVKD in the germline V gene. V shed 5 bases and J shed 3 bases, with 8 bases lying between them. This CDR3 is 12 amino acids long. The CDR3 region is CAISPGRYEQYF. CDR3 bases: TGTGCCATCAGTCCAGGGCGCTACGAGCAGTACTTC.

This clone has only one observation. The CDR3: CASSPPIGDRYGYTF. As DNA, the CDR3 is TGTGCCAGCAGTCCACCTATAGGAGATCGCTATGGCTACACCTTC. The V gene is TRBV28, the J gene TRBJ1-2, with D unresolved. Germline values: CDR1 MDHEN, CDR2 SYDVKM. The CDR3 length is 15 residues. The V end lost 5 bases, the J end lost 4 bases, and 17 bases lay between the germline ends.

The genes are TRBV10-3 and TRBJ2-2; 7 bases match TRBD2. CDR3 length: 16 amino acids. The germline CDR1 and CDR2 sequences are ENHRY and SYGVKD. Trimming at V came to 0 bases and at J to 1 base, leaving 2 bases not matched to a gene. CDR3 coding DNA: TGTGCCATCAGTGAGTCGGGAGGGAGGAACACCGGGGAGCTGTTTTTT. It yields the protein CAISESGGRNTGELFF.

The chain uses TRBV19 and TRBJ1-1; D ambiguous. The CDR3 runs to 13 residues. Trimming removed 5 bases from V and 0 bases from J, with 7 bases in between. Germline V CDR1 and CDR2: LNHDA, SQIVND (reference sequence). The CDR3 is CASSLHLNTEAFF. The CDR3, as DNA: TGTGCCAGTAGTTTACACCTGAACACTGAAGCTTTCTTT.

This clone appeared a few times. The V gene is TRBV7-9, the J gene TRBJ1-5; 9 bases are a match to TRBD1. Trimming at V came to 6 bases and at J to 7 bases, leaving 4 bases not matched to a gene. The CDR3 extends over 13 amino acids. Germline V gene sequence: CDR1 SEHNR, CDR2 FQNEAQ (reference sequence). CDR3 sequence (DNA): TGTGCCAGCAGTGACAGGGGGAAACAGCCCCAGCATTTT. It specifies CASSDRGKQPQHF.

Only one count was recorded for this clone. The chain combines TRBV7-9 with TRBJ1-1; D is ambiguous. Germline lookup yields CDR1 SEHNR and CDR2 FQNEAQ (reference sequence). There are 15 residues in the CDR3. Trimming pared 2 bases from V and 1 base from J, leaving 11 bases between. As DNA, the CDR3 is TGTGCCAGCAGCTTACAAAATGGGAGGAACACTGAAGCTTTCTTT. Translated, it gives CASSLQNGRNTEAFF.

This clone was seen only a few times. The CDR3 here is CASSEVSGRNEQFF. CDR3 sequence (DNA): TGTGCCAGCAGTGAAGTTTCAGGAAGGAATGAGCAGTTCTTC. The chain combines TRBV6-1 with TRBJ2-1; D is undetermined. Germline V gene sequence: CDR1 MNHNS, CDR2 SASEGT. V was trimmed by 1 base and J by 7 bases, leaving 11 bases between them. The CDR3 covers 14 residues.

CDR3 sequence reads: CASSPDTGSTGELFF. CDR3 sequence (DNA): TGCGCCAGCAGCCCAGACACGGGAAGCACCGGGGAGCTGTTTTTT. V is TRBV5-1 and J is TRBJ2-2, with TRBD2 as a possible D gene (5 bases). V was shortened by 4 bases and J by 4 bases, with 14 bases between the two germline ends. From germline, CDR1 is SGHRS and CDR2 YFSETQ. The CDR3 covers 15 residues. The complete variable domain, with remaining parts taken from reference TRBV5-1 and TRBJ2-2, reads KAGVTQTPRYLIKTRGQQVTLSCSPISGHRSVSWYQQTPGQGLQFLFEYFSETQRNKGNFPGRFSGRQFSNSRSEMNVSTLELGDSALYLCASSPDTGSTGELFFGEGSRLTVL.

The rearrangement links TRBV28 to TRBJ1-5; unclear D gene. This CDR3 is built from 14 residues. The germline CDR1 and CDR2 sequences are MDHEN and SYDVKM. The V end was cut by 3 bases, the J end by 3 bases, with 9 bases between. The CDR3 region has the DNA TGTGCCAGCAGTTTGCTAGCGGTCAATCAGCCCCAGCATTTT. Its translation is CASSLLAVNQPQHF. Full variable domain (remainder filled in from reference TRBV28 and TRBJ1-5): DVKVTQSSRYLVKRTGEKVFLECVQDMDHENMFWYRQDPGLGLRLIYFSYDVKMKEKGDIPEGYSVSREKKERFSLILESASTNQTSMYLCASSLLAVNQPQHFGDGTRLSIL.